The 10 T cell receptor beta chains below come from one sample, sequenced in a study of blood T cell repertoires in COVID-19 (TCRdb year 2020). Library creation used the immunoSEQ multiplex PCR assay. This immuneACCESS table, as held by TCRdb, lists in-frame sequences with V and J called but not all clones. Of the missing ones, under half trace to an unresolved V gene in checked studies; the others have no known cause. This sample has some 400,000 clones in its table, and roughly 89% of those were observed once. In total, the top ten clones hold about 6.8% of the sample. The sample consisted of peripheral blood. These receptors were collected from a man aged 18 to 35 with active or convalescent COVID-19.

This chain uses TRBV27 with TRBJ1-6; D uncertain. V was clipped by 3 bases and J by 3 bases, with 12 bases between them. Germline V gene sequence: CDR1 MNHEY, CDR2 SMNVEV (reference sequence). The CDR3 runs to 16 residues. The CDR3 DNA reads as TGTGCCAGCAGTTTTGTGGCTTACGACTATAATTCACCCCTCCACTTT. It specifies CASSFVAYDYNSPLHF.

Details on this clone: This sample also contains other DNA sequences that code for the same CDR3. The chain couples TRBV27 to TRBJ1-2, with 7 nucleotides matching TRBD1. This CDR3 has 15 amino acids. The germline V gene has CDR1 MNHEY and CDR2 SMNVEV (reference sequence). With V trimmed by 0 bases and J by 0 bases, 1 base remained unmatched. CDR3 sequence reads: CASSLSGTANYGYTF. Written as DNA, the CDR3 is TGTGCCAGCAGTTTATCCGGGACAGCTAACTATGGCTACACCTTC.

The rearrangement links TRBV7-3 to TRBJ2-3, with 12 bases lining up with TRBD2. The J segment lost 7 bases and the V segment lost 5 bases, leaving 10 bases of the junction unmatched. The CDR3 runs 16 residues. Germline CDR1 and CDR2: SGHTA and FQGTGA. The CDR3 loop reads CASSPQLAGGQNTQYF. For the CDR3, the DNA is TGTGCCAGCAGCCCGCAACTAGCGGGGGGACAGAATACGCAGTATTTT. Looking up the rest from reference TRBV7-3 and TRBJ2-3 gives the full variable domain: GAGVSQTPSNKVTEKGKYVELRCDPISGHTALYWYRQSLGQGPEFLIYFQGTGAADDSGLPNDRFFAVRPEGSVSTLKIQRTERGDSAVYLCASSPQLAGGQNTQYFGPGTRLTVL.

This chain links TRBV14 with TRBJ2-1; 12 nucleotides align to TRBD2. Germline loops: CDR1 SGHDN, CDR2 FVKESK. The J segment lost 7 bases and the V segment lost 4 bases, leaving 5 bases of the junction unmatched. This CDR3 has 15 residues. This chain's CDR3 is CASSPLLAGGNEQFF. CDR3 bases: TGTGCCAGCAGCCCCCTCCTAGCGGGAGGGAATGAGCAGTTCTTC.

This chain links TRBV27 with TRBJ1-3, with D possibly being TRBD1 (6 bases). V dropped 4 bases and J dropped 2 bases, with 18 bases sitting between them. Germline CDR1 is MNHEY and CDR2 is SMNVEV (reference sequence). This CDR3 spans 17 amino acids. CDR3 sequence: CASSSIFTGLPGNTIYF. In DNA, the CDR3 is TGTGCCAGCAGTTCGATTTTTACAGGGCTCCCTGGAAACACCATATATTTT.

This chain joins TRBV18 and TRBJ2-7; TRBD1 is a possible D gene (6 bases). CDR1 and CDR2 from the germline V gene are KGHSH and LQKENI. V lost 8 bases and J 2 bases, leaving 10 bases between the germline ends. The CDR3 runs 12 residues. The CDR3 DNA follows: TGTGCCAGCGGCCGGGACACCTACGAGCAGTACTTC. It is translated as CASGRDTYEQYF.

The chain joins TRBV4-1 to TRBJ2-7; 7 nucleotides align to TRBD1. Germline V gene sequence: CDR1 MGHRA, CDR2 YSYEKL. The CDR3 consists of 14 residues. V trimming: 4 bases; J trimming: 2 bases; junction bases outside the gene matches: 5. The CDR3 region is CASSPRGSTYEQYF. The CDR3 DNA follows: TGCGCCAGCAGCCCCAGGGGGTCCACCTACGAGCAGTACTTC.

As DNA, the CDR3 is TGTGCCAGCAGCGTAGGCGGTCCTGAGCAGTTCTTC. The encoded protein is CASSVGGPEQFF. The chain couples TRBV9 to TRBJ2-1; D remains unclear. Trimming removed 0 bases from V and 9 bases from J, with 7 bases in between. The CDR3 totals 12 residues. Germline V CDR1 and CDR2: SGDLS, YYNGEE. Variable domain in full (rest from reference TRBV9 and TRBJ2-1): DSGVTQTPKHLITATGQRVTLRCSPRSGDLSVYWYQQSLDQGLQFLIQYYNGEERAKGNILERFSAQQFPDLHSELNLSSLELGDSALYFCASSVGGPEQFFGPGTRLTVL.

The chain joins TRBV7-2 to TRBJ2-3; 15 bases match TRBD2. The germline gives CDR1 SGHTA, CDR2 FQGNSA. This CDR3 has 17 residues. The ends lost 5 bases at V and 4 bases at J; junction bases unmatched: 7. The CDR3 DNA reads TGTGCCAGCAGCCCTCTTTGGACTAGCGGGGGGGCAGATACGCAGTATTTT. Encoded protein: CASSPLWTSGGADTQYF.

The gene calls are TRBV9 and TRBJ1-1; maybe TRBD1 (6 bases). The CDR3 runs 16 residues. Germline CDR1 and CDR2: SGDLS and YYNGEE. V dropped 0 bases and J dropped 2 bases, with 14 bases sitting between them. The CDR3 sequence: CASSVVGAGANTEAFF. The CDR3 nucleotides read TGTGCCAGCAGCGTAGTGGGCGCAGGGGCCAACACTGAAGCTTTCTTT.